This TCR beta chain appears in the sequencing data of a study of T cell responses to AZD1222 COVID-19 vaccine. Using immunoSEQ multiplex PCR, the repertoire was profiled, and TCRdb retains in-frame clones only, with some absent. The sample shows approximately 150,000 clones, over 75% of them seen only once. The source material was peripheral blood, sampled on day 0 of AZD1222 vaccination. This TCR was sampled from an adult in good health.

The CDR3 reads CASSLVDYEQYF. The DNA of the CDR3 is TGTGCCAGCAGCTTAGTTGACTACGAGCAGTACTTC. The chain employs TRBV7-8 and TRBJ2-7; D unclear. The ends were cut back, 1 base at V and 3 bases at J, with 4 bases in the middle. The CDR3 extends over 12 amino acids. The germline V gene encodes CDR1 SGHVS and CDR2 FQNEAQ.